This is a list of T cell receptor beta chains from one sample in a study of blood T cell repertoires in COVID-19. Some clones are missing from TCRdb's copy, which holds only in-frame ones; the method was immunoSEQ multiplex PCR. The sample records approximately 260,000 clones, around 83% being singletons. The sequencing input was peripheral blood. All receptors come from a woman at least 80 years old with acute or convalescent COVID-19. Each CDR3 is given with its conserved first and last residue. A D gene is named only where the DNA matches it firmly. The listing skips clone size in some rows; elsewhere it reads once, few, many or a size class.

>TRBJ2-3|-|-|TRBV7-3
TGTGCCAGCAGCCGAGACAAAAGCACAGATACGCAGTATTTT
CASSRDKSTDTQYF
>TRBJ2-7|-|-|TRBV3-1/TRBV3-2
TGTGCCAGCAGCCAAGATCGGCAGGGAGAGCAGTACTTC
CASSQDRQGEQYF
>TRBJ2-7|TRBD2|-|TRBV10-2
TGCGCCAGCAGTGAGTCCTGGACTAGCGGGGGAGCCTACGAGCAGTACTTC
CASSESWTSGGAYEQYF
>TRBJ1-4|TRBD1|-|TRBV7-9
TGTGCCAGCAGCTTGGGACAGGGGACTGAAAAACTGTTTTTT
CASSLGQGTEKLFF
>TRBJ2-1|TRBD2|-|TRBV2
TGTGCCAGCAGTGATGTAGCGGGGGGGCCCAGTGAGCAGTTCTTC
CASSDVAGGPSEQFF
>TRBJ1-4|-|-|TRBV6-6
TGTGCCAGCAGTTACAGAGAAAGGGGTGATGAAAAACTGTTTTTT
CASSYRERGDEKLFF
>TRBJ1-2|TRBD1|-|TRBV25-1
TGTGCCAGCAGTGACGTGTACAGGGGCGACGGCTACACCTTC
CASSDVYRGDGYTF
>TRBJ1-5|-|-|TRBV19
TGTGCCAGTAGTATAGATCAACTCCAGCCCCAGCATTTT
CASSIDQLQPQHF
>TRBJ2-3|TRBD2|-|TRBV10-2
TGCGCCACCCAGGACTGGGGGGGGGTCGATACGCAGTATTTT
CATQDWGGVDTQYF
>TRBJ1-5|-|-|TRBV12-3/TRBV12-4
TGTGCCAGCAGTTTAGTCGATCAGCCCCAGCATTTT
CASSLVDQPQHF
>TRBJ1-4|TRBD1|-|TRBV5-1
TGCGCCAGCAGCTTGGCCCCACAGGGGGCTAATGAAAAACTGTTTTTT
CASSLAPQGANEKLFF
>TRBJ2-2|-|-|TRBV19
TGTGCCAGTAGTATGACCGGGACACGCAGATTGGGCGGGGAGCTGTTTTTT
CASSMTGTRRLGGELFF
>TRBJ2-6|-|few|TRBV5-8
TGTGCCAGCAGCCCAACAGGGACATCGTCTGGGGCCAACGTCCTGACTTTC
CASSPTGTSSGANVLTF
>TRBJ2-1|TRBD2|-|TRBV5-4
TGTGCCAGCACCGGGACTAGCGGGGGAAGCTCCTACAATGAGCAGTTCTTC
CASTGTSGGSSYNEQFF
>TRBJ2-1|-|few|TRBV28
TGTGCCAGCGCCGATGGACATCCCGAGTACAATGAGCAGTTCTTC
CASADGHPEYNEQFF
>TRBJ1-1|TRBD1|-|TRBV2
TGTGCCAGCAACAGGGGTGCTGAAGCTTTCTTT
CASNRGAEAFF
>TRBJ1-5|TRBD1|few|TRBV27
TGTGCCAGCAGCCCTCTTATGGGTAACAGGGGAAACACCCCCCAGCATTTT
CASSPLMGNRGNTPQHF
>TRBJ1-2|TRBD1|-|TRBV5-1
TGCGCCAGCAGCTTGGCCGACAGGGTAAACTATGGCTACACCTTC
CASSLADRVNYGYTF
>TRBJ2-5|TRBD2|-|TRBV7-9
TGTGCCAGCAGCCTCCGACTAGCGGGAGTGGAAGAGACCCAGTACTTC
CASSLRLAGVEETQYF
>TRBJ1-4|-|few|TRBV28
TGTGCCAGCAGTTTTGGGCCTAATGAAAAACTGTTTTTT
CASSFGPNEKLFF
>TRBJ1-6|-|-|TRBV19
TGTGCCAGTGGAGGGTCCTATAATTCACCCCTCCACTTT
CASGGSYNSPLHF
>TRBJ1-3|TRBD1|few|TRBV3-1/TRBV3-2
TGTGCCAGCAGCCAACCCATGGGGACAGCCTCTGGAAACACCATATATTTT
CASSQPMGTASGNTIYF
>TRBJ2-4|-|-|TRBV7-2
TGTGCCAGCAGCTCAGGGGGGCTGAAAAACATTCAGTACTTC
CASSSGGLKNIQYF
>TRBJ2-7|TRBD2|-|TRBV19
TGTGCCAGTAGTATAGAAGCGGGGATCCTCTACGAGCAGTACTTC
CASSIEAGILYEQYF
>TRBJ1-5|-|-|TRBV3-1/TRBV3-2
TGTGCCAGCAGCCAAGATCTGGAGCCCAAAAATCAGCCCCAGCATTTT
CASSQDLEPKNQPQHF
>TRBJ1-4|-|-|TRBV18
TGTGCCAGCTCACCATCCAGGGAAAAACTGTTTTTT
CASSPSREKLFF
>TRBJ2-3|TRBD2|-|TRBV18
TGTGCCAGCTCACAGTCTAGCGGGGGAGATACGCAGTATTTT
CASSQSSGGDTQYF
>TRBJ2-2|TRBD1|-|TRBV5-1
TGCGCCACCTCGACAGGGGCTTCCACCGGGGAGCTGTTTTTT
CATSTGASTGELFF
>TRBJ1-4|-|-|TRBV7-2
TGTGCCAGCACCTGGGGGGGAGGGGGAGAAAAACTGTTTTTT
CASTWGGGGEKLFF
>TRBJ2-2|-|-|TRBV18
TGTGCCAGCTCACCACTGGGGGGGCAGTCGAACACCGGGGAGCTGTTTTTT
CASSPLGGQSNTGELFF
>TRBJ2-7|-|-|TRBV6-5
TGTGCCAGCCGGTCAGGGGACTCCTACGAGCAGTACTTC
CASRSGDSYEQYF
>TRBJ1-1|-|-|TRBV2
TGTGCCAGCTCGATAACAGAAAACACTGAAGCTTTCTTT
CASSITENTEAFF
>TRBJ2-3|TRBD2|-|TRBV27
TGTGCCAGCAGTTTATTAGCGGGGGGGCCTGATACGCAGTATTTT
CASSLLAGGPDTQYF
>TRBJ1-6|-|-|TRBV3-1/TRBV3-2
TGTGCCAGCAGTCTAGGGGGCTATAATTCACCCCTCCACTTT
CASSLGGYNSPLHF
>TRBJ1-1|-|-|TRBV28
TGTGCCAGCAGTTTACGGACAGCCTACACTGAAGCTTTCTTT
CASSLRTAYTEAFF
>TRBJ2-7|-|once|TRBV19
TGTGCCAGTAGACCAGAGCGGCTATCCTACGAGCAGTACTTC
CASRPERLSYEQYF
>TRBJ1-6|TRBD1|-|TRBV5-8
TGTGCCAGCAGCTACGGACAGGGTGATTCACCCCTCCACTTT
CASSYGQGDSPLHF
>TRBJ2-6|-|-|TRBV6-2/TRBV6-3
TGTGCCAGCAGTTATACACGATCTGGGGCCAACGTCCTGACTTTC
CASSYTRSGANVLTF
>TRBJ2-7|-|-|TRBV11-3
TGTGCCAGCAGCTCCCTCCATGCACAAGAGCAGTACTTC
CASSSLHAQEQYF
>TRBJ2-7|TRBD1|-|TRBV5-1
TGCGCCAGCAGCTACGCCGACAGGGGGCGCAGGTCCTACGAGCAGTACTTC
CASSYADRGRRSYEQYF
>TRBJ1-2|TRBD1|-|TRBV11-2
TGTGCCAGCAGCCTCGACAGGGGGCGGGGTGGCTACACCTTC
CASSLDRGRGGYTF
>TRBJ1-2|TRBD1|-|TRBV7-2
TGTGCCAGCAGCTTAGTAGGGACAGAGAATTATGGCTACACCTTC
CASSLVGTENYGYTF
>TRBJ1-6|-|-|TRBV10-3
TGTGCCATCGCCGGGAAGGATAATTCACCCCTCCACTTT
CAIAGKDNSPLHF
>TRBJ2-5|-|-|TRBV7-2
TGTGCCAGCAGCTTAGGCGCTAGCACCCCAGAGACCCAGTACTTC
CASSLGASTPETQYF
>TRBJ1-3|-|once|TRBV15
TGTGCCACCAGCAGAGCCATTGGGGTGGAGGGTGGAAACACCATATATTTT
CATSRAIGVEGGNTIYF